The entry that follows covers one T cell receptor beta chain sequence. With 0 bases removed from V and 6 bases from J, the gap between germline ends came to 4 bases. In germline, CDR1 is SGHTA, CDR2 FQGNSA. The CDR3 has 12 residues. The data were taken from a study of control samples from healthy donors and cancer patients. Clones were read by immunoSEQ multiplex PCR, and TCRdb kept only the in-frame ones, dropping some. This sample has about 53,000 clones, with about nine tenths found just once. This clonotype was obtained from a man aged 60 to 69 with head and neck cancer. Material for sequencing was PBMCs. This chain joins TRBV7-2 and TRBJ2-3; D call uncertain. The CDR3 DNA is TGTGCCAGCAGCTTAGCGTTTGATACGCAGTATTTT. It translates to CASSLAFDTQYF.